This TCR beta chain came from a study of T cells after yellow fever vaccination. The wider study: With SMART-Seq v4 Ultra Low Input, the fractions containing low cell numbers were prepared.

Generation of TCR cDNA used 5'RACE template switching (which added a universal primer site and UMIs). TCRdb fed the 5' RACE reads into MiXCR, producing one record per CDR3 protein. The sample holds around 610,000 distinct CDR3 sequences, 13% seen once. This clonotype was counted between two and nine times. Its specificity is not known. Study-level results: Most primary-vaccination clones reappeared after the booster (about 97% CD4, about 88% CD8).

This clonotype was obtained from a man aged 25 to 40 who received the YFV17D yellow fever vaccine. The sample consisted of PBMCs, taken on the day of the yellow fever booster vaccination.

The CDR3 loop is CASSPGTTTANEQFF. The CDR3 DNA follows: TGTGCCAGCTCACCCGGGACAACAACTGCAAATGAGCAGTTCTTC. The genes are TRBV18 and TRBJ2-1; tentatively, D is TRBD1 (6 bases). V lost 3 bases and J 7 bases, leaving 16 bases between the germline ends. There are 15 residues in the CDR3. The V gene's germline CDR1 is KGHSH and CDR2 LQKENI. Combining the CDR3 with reference TRBV18 and TRBJ2-1 gives the whole variable domain NAGVMQNPRHLVRRRGQEARLRCSPMKGHSHVYWYRQLPEEGLKFMVYLQKENIIDESGMPKERFSAEFPKEGPSILRIQQVVRGDSAAYFCASSPGTTTANEQFFGPGTRLTVL.